Sequencing of this T cell receptor beta chain was carried out in a study of blood T cells in healthy people across ages. The CDR3 is 15 residues long. The germline gives CDR1 MGHRA, CDR2 YSYEKL. With V trimmed by 2 bases and J by 3 bases, 3 bases remained unmatched. General study results and limits: Diversity of TCR beta per million T cells declined in a roughly linear way with age. Because donor CMV status was unknown, expanded clonotype changes were possibly confounded.

Turning to this clonotype: Its antigen is undetermined.

A second PCR of roughly 7 to 11 cycles used a sample-barcoded 5' primer and a J-beta primer mix. TCRdb re-called the 5' RACE reads through MiXCR, storing one row per CDR3 protein. This sample has fewer than 650,000 distinct CDR3 sequences; about 29% occur once, and the top ten carry about 3.3%. These data also formed part of another study, on T cells of mothers and their children. This second study notes: For each mother, over 8 million TCR beta CDR3 reads were obtained, and for each child, about 3 million. Related and unrelated pairs show TCR recombination output that thymic selection shapes similarly.

The sequenced material came from blood. This sequence joins TRBV4-1 and TRBJ2-3; 9 bases fit TRBD2. The sequence derives from a boy aged 2 to 10 in good health. The DNA for the CDR3 is TGCGCCAGCAGCCAAACAGCGGGGGGAACAGATACGCAGTATTTT. Translation gives CASSQTAGGTDTQYF.